This TCR beta chain stems from a study of blood T cell repertoires in COVID-19. Study context: The United States, Italy and Spain supplied acute and convalescent COVID-19 samples. T cells, B-cell-depleted T cells, or PBMCs supplied cDNA or gDNA.

Germline CDR1 is LNHDA and CDR2 is SQIVND (reference sequence). The CDR3 has 13 residues. V was clipped by 8 bases and J by 3 bases, with 13 bases between them. Original processing methods: Reference gene primer amplification gave nucleated cell count estimates. Sequencing used immunoSEQ multiplex PCR; TCRdb keeps in-frame clones, though not all of them. Clone size and V and J calls were adopted from that table, with D and trimming inferred from the DNA. Of about 200,000 clones listed, about 87% were seen once; the top ten hold roughly 3%. Sequenced material: peripheral blood. The sequence was collected from a man between 60 and 70 years old with acute or convalescent COVID-19. The V gene is TRBV19, the J gene TRBJ1-1; D ambiguous. CDR3 sequence: CASRAGRDTEAFF. The CDR3 nucleotides are TGTGCCAGTCGGGCCGGGAGAGACACTGAAGCTTTCTTT.